Given below is one TCR beta chain in context. What it binds is not known. The data were obtained in a study of T cell responses to AZD1222 COVID-19 vaccine. The V gene lost 3 bases and the J gene lost 7 bases, with 6 bases spanning the gap. The CDR3 runs to 12 residues. Broader study findings: Repertoires in all cases were sampled only once the peak T cell response had passed.

The assay was immunoSEQ multiplex PCR, and TCRdb's table has in-frame clones only and misses some. The table records 100,000 to 130,000 clones, about 90% of them present only once. The chain combines TRBV12-3 or TRBV12-4 with TRBJ1-4, with D unresolved. The sequencing here drew on peripheral blood, taken 28 days after the second AZD1222 dose. This sequence was found in an adult who received the AZD1222 COVID-19 vaccine. As DNA, the CDR3 is TGTGCCAGCAGTTTTGAGAGTGAAAAACTGTTTTTT. Its protein is CASSFESEKLFF.